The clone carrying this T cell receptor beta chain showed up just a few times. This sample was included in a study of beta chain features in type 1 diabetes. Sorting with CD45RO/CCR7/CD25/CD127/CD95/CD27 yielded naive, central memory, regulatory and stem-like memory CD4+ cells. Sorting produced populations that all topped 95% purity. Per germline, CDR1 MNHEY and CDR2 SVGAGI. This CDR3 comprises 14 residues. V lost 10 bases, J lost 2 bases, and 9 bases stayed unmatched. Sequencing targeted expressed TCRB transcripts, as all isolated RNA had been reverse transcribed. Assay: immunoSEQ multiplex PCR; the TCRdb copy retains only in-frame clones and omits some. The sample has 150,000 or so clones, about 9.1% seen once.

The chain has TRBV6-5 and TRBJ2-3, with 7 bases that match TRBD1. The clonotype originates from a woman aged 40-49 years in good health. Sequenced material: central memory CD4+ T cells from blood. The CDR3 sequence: CATLDRAHTDTQYF. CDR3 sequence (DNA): TGTGCCACCCTCGACAGGGCCCACACAGATACGCAGTATTTT.